This T cell receptor (beta chain) was sequenced in a study of early T cells in non-severe SARS-CoV-2 infection. About the research overall: The sequenced material was bulk RNA from unsorted whole blood, and its chains were unpaired. Points from the study as a whole: VDJdb matching favored anti-spike CD8 responses, missing private and CD4 specificities.

A note on this clonotype: Its antigen is as yet unknown.

In the library, individual cDNA molecules carried attached unique molecular identifiers. From the 5' RACE reads, TCRdb called clonotypes with MiXCR, one entry per CDR3 protein. The table records approximately 75,000 distinct CDR3 sequences, roughly 15% of them present only once. The sample here was whole blood, taken at baseline. This sequence was found in an adult who was a healthcare worker with PCR-confirmed SARS-CoV-2 infection or an uninfected control (not recorded which).

CDR3 loop: CASSMGTGNTEAFF. The CDR3 coding sequence is TGTGCCAGTAGTATGGGTACCGGGAACACTGAAGCTTTCTTT. The rearrangement joins TRBV19 to TRBJ1-1; D is ambiguous. The CDR3 is 14 amino acids. V gave up 3 bases and J gave up 1 base, with 9 bases separating them. From germline, CDR1 is LNHDA and CDR2 SQIVND (reference sequence).